Sequencing of this TCR beta chain was carried out in a study of T-cell memory formation after mild COVID-19. Study-wide results and caveats: The second-wave clones peaking on day 37 were not confirmed as SARS-CoV-2-specific.

TCRdb called the 5' RACE reads again in MiXCR, with one record for every CDR3 protein. The sample lists approximately 570,000 distinct CDR3 sequences; over 15% were seen once. CDR3 length equals 12 residues. The ends were cut back, 2 bases at V and 10 bases at J, with 9 bases in the middle. CDR1 is MNHEY and CDR2 is SMNVEV in the germline V gene (reference sequence). Many counts were recorded for this clonotype. Its antigen remains unidentified. The sequence derives from an adult woman who had mild COVID-19 (a few samples of this study predate the infection). Cell type and time point are not known. The chain uses TRBV27 and TRBJ2-1; TRBD2 is a possible D gene (5 bases). Specimen: PBMCs or a T cell subset sorted from them (not recorded which). CDR3 loop: CASSLIGEEQFF. CDR3 coding DNA: TGTGCCAGCAGTTTAATCGGGGAAGAGCAGTTCTTC.